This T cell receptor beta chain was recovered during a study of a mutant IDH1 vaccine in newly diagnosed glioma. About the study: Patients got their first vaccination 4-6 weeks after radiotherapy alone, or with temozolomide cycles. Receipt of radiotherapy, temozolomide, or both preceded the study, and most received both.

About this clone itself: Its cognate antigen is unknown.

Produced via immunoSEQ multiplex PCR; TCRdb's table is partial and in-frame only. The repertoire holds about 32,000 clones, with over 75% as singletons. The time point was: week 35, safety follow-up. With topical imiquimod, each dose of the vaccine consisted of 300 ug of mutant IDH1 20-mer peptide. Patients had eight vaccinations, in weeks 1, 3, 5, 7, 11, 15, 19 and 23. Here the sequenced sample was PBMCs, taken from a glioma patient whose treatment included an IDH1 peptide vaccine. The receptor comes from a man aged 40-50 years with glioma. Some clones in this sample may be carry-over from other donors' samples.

This chain's CDR3 is CASSLAIASGASTDTQYF. The CDR3 coding sequence is TGTGCCAGCAGCTTAGCAATCGCTAGCGGGGCTAGCACAGATACGCAGTATTTT. This sequence joins TRBV11-2 and TRBJ2-3; 9 positions agree with TRBD2. Trimming removed 1 base from V and 0 bases from J; junction bases left unmatched: 8. This CDR3 contains 18 residues. CDR1 is SGHAT and CDR2 is FQNNGV in the germline V gene.